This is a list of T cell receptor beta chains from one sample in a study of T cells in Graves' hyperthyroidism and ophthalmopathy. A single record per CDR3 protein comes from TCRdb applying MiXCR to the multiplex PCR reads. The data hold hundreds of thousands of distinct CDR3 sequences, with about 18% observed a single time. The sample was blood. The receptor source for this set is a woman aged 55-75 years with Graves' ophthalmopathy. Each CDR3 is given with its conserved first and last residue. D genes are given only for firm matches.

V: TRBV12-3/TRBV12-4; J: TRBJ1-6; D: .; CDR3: CASSYRAVVGSPLHF
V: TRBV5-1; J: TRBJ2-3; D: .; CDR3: CASSLATASTDTQYF
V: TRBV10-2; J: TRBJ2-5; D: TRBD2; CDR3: CASSQRLAGAQETQYF
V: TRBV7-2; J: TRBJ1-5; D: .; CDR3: CASSGRQGNQPQHF
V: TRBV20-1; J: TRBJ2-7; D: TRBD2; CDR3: CSATSGRRMEYEQYF
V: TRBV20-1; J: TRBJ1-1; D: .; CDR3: CSASLGPETEAFF
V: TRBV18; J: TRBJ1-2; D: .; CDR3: CASSPAVNYGYTF
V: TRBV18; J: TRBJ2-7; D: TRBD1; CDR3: CASSPPPQGVYEQYF
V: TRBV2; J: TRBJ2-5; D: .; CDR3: CASIARVQETQYF
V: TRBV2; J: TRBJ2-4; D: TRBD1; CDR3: CASSVDRFHTILAKNIQYF
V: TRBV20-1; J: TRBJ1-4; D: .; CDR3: CSASSDAPEKLFF
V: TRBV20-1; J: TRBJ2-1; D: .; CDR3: CSARATLVWMNEQFF
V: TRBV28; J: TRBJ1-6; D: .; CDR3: CASSFGGRYNSPLHF
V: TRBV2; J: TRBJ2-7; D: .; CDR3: CASSPGPVPEQYF
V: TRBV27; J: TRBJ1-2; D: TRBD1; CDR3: CASSRLQQGAYGYTF
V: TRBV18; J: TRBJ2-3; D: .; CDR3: CASSPPGSGYTDTQYF
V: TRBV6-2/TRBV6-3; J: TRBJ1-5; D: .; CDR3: CASRNRVISNQPQHF
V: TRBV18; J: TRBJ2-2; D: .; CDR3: CASSPRDPSTGELFF
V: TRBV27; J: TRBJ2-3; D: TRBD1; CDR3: CASRKGAEGTDTQYF
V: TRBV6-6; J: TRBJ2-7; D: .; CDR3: CASGVPATYEQYF
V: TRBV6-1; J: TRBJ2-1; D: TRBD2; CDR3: CASSPTRTSGRFQFF
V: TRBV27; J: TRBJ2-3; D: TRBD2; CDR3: CASSLWSSGGALSTDTQYF
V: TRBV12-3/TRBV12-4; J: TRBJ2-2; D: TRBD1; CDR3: CASSRNRGRLFF